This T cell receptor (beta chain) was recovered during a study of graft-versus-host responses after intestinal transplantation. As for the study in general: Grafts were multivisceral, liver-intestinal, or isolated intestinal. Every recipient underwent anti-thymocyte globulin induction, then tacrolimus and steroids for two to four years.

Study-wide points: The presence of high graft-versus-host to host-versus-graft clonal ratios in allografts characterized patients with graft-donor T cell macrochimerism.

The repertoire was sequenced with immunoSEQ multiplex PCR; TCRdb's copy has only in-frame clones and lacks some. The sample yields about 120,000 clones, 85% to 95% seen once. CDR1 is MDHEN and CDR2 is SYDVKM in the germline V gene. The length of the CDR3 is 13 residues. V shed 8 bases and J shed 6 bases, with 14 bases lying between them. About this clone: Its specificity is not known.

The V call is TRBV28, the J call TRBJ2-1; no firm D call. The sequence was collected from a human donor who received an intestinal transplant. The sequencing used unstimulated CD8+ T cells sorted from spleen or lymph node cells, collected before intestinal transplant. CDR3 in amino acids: CASSAELPNEQFF. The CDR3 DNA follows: TGTGCCAGCTCGGCGGAACTCCCCAATGAGCAGTTCTTC.